A selection of T cell receptor beta chains follows, all from one sample in a study of blood T cell repertoires in COVID-19. The assay was immunoSEQ multiplex PCR, and TCRdb's table has in-frame clones only and misses some. The table has around 130,000 clones, around 76% seen once; the top ten hold more than 10%. Input material: peripheral blood. The receptors stem from a human donor in a cohort sampled during active COVID-19. Each CDR3 is given with its conserved first and last residue. D genes are given only for firm matches. Clone size, where shown, is once, few, many, or a class for clones that have expanded.

>15|TRBJ1-5|TRBD1|.|TRBV7-2
CASSFRGQRNQPQHF
TGTGCCAGCAGCTTCAGGGGGCAGCGCAATCAGCCCCAGCATTTT
>14|TRBJ2-7|TRBD1|.|TRBV7-2
CASSLEGQVYEQYF
TGTGCCAGCAGCTTAGAGGGACAGGTCTACGAGCAGTACTTC
>12|TRBJ1-6|TRBD1|few|TRBV30
CALDRDNSPLHF
TGTGCCTTAGACAGGGATAATTCACCCCTCCACTTT
>14|TRBJ1-5|.|.|TRBV28
CASRRDSFNQPQHF
TGTGCCAGCAGAAGAGACAGCTTCAATCAGCCCCAGCATTTT
>15|TRBJ1-2|TRBD1|many|TRBV30
CAWSRLRDSNYGYTF
TGTGCCTGGAGCCGACTCCGGGACAGTAACTATGGCTACACCTTC
>13|TRBJ2-3|.|.|TRBV28
CASGGTFTDTQYF
TGTGCCAGCGGAGGAACTTTCACAGATACGCAGTATTTT
>13|TRBJ2-7|.|.|TRBV9
CASSVGGRDEQYF
TGTGCCAGCAGCGTAGGGGGGCGCGACGAGCAGTACTTC
>13|TRBJ2-7|.|.|TRBV11-2
CASSVDSSYEQYF
TGTGCCAGCAGCGTCGACAGTTCCTACGAGCAGTACTTC
>15|TRBJ2-3|TRBD2|.|TRBV9
CASSVASGGADTQYF
TGTGCCAGCAGCGTCGCTAGCGGGGGGGCGGATACGCAGTATTTT
>15|TRBJ2-5|TRBD1|many|TRBV5-6
CASSLGWTGHETQYF
TGTGCCAGCAGCTTGGGCTGGACAGGGCACGAGACCCAGTACTTC
>15|TRBJ2-2|TRBD1|.|TRBV10-3
CAISVETGGPGELFF
TGTGCCATCAGTGTAGAGACAGGGGGACCCGGGGAGCTGTTTTTT
>13|TRBJ1-6|.|.|TRBV1
CTSSPGLLPPLHF
TGCACCAGCAGCCCTGGACTTCTTCCACCCCTCCACTTT
>16|TRBJ2-5|TRBD2|once|TRBV9
CASSVATSGGAETQYF
TGTGCCAGCAGCGTAGCTACTAGCGGGGGGGCTGAGACCCAGTACTTC
>18|TRBJ1-1|TRBD1|.|TRBV19
CASSKGVYRDRANTEAFF
TGTGCCAGTAGTAAGGGAGTTTATAGAGACAGGGCGAACACTGAAGCTTTCTTT
>14|TRBJ1-1|.|few|TRBV2
CASRMGEVRTEAFF
TGTGCCAGCAGGATGGGGGAGGTTCGGACTGAAGCTTTCTTT
>14|TRBJ1-1|.|.|TRBV2
CASRADSPGTEAFF
TGTGCCAGCAGGGCGGACTCCCCGGGCACTGAAGCTTTCTTT
>16|TRBJ1-2|TRBD1|.|TRBV7-8
CASSQVWGQGSYGYTF
TGTGCCAGCAGCCAAGTTTGGGGACAGGGAAGCTATGGCTACACCTTC
>18|TRBJ2-3|TRBD2|.|TRBV28
CASSPYSPSGGDTDTQYF
TGTGCCAGCAGTCCCTATAGTCCCAGCGGGGGCGACACAGATACGCAGTATTTT
>17|TRBJ1-3|.|.|TRBV19
CASRGEVGQLSGNTIYF
TGTGCCAGTCGCGGGGAGGTAGGGCAACTCTCTGGAAACACCATATATTTT
>12|TRBJ2-7|.|few|TRBV5-1
CASKTDSYEQYF
TGCGCCAGCAAGACAGATTCCTACGAGCAGTACTTC
>17|TRBJ2-7|TRBD1|.|TRBV28
CASSPPLRGQGSYEQYF
TGTGCCAGCAGTCCCCCCCTCCGGGGACAGGGGAGTTACGAGCAGTACTTC
>13|TRBJ1-2|.|.|TRBV9
CASSVVAGYGYTF
TGTGCCAGCAGCGTAGTCGCGGGCTATGGCTACACCTTC
>16|TRBJ1-2|TRBD1|.|TRBV4-1
CASSQGRDRGLDGYTF
TGCGCCAGCAGCCAAGGAAGGGACAGGGGGCTGGATGGCTACACCTTC
>13|TRBJ1-1|TRBD1|.|TRBV29-1
CSVGDRLNTEAFF
TGCAGCGTGGGGGACAGGTTGAACACTGAAGCTTTCTTT
>16|TRBJ2-2|.|many|TRBV11-1
CASRPSSGDNTGELFF
TGTGCCAGCAGACCGTCCTCGGGGGATAACACCGGGGAGCTGTTTTTT
>16|TRBJ2-5|.|once|TRBV6-6
CASSSRPGSVQETQYF
TGTGCCAGCAGTTCACGTCCAGGGTCGGTCCAAGAGACCCAGTACTTC
>12|TRBJ1-1|.|.|TRBV6-5
CASGGMNTEAFF
TGTGCCAGCGGGGGCATGAACACTGAAGCTTTCTTT
>14|TRBJ2-5|TRBD1|.|TRBV7-9
CASSYDRGLETQYF
TGTGCCAGCAGCTACGACAGGGGGCTTGAGACCCAGTACTTC
>13|TRBJ1-1|.|.|TRBV10-1
CASSGGRQTEAFF
TGCGCCAGCAGCGGAGGGCGACAAACTGAAGCTTTCTTT
>13|TRBJ2-5|.|once|TRBV27
CASSLYAKETQYF
TGTGCCAGCAGTTTATACGCGAAAGAGACCCAGTACTTC
>18|TRBJ2-7|TRBD2|.|TRBV4-1
CASSQGESGGALPYEQYF
TGCGCCAGCAGCCAAGGCGAGAGCGGGGGGGCCCTTCCCTACGAGCAGTACTTC
>13|TRBJ1-2|TRBD1|.|TRBV30
CAWSVGQGDGYTF
TGTGCCTGGAGTGTGGGACAGGGAGATGGCTACACCTTC
>13|TRBJ1-3|.|.|TRBV3-1/TRBV3-2
CASMAGSGNTIYF
TGTGCCAGCATGGCAGGGTCTGGAAACACCATATATTTT
>17|TRBJ1-1|.|.|TRBV9
CASSALLGAVFNTEAFF
TGTGCCAGCAGCGCCCTGTTGGGGGCGGTCTTTAACACTGAAGCTTTCTTT
>14|TRBJ1-2|TRBD1|.|TRBV7-9
CASSSTPGQFGYTF
TGTGCCAGCAGCTCTACCCCGGGACAGTTCGGCTACACCTTC
>18|TRBJ2-3|TRBD2|.|TRBV7-8
CASSLGRTSGRSTDTQYF
TGTGCCAGCAGCTTAGGGCGGACTAGCGGGAGAAGCACAGATACGCAGTATTTT
>15|TRBJ1-2|TRBD1|.|TRBV7-2
CASSSPGGTGAGYTF
TGTGCCAGCAGCTCCCCCGGGGGGACAGGAGCTGGCTACACCTTC
>17|TRBJ2-1|TRBD2|.|TRBV5-4
CASSPGIAGGNYNEQFF
TGTGCCAGCAGCCCAGGCATAGCGGGGGGGAATTACAATGAGCAGTTCTTC
>13|TRBJ1-5|.|.|TRBV19
CASSKSSNQPQHF
TGTGCCAGTAGTAAGAGTAGCAATCAGCCCCAGCATTTT